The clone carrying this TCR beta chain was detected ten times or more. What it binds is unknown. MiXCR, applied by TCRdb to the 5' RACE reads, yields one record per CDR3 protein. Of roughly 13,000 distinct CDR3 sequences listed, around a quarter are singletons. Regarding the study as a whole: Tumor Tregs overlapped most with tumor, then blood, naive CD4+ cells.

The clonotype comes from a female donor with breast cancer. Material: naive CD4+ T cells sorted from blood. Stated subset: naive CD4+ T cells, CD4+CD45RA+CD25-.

The CDR3 sequence is CATSRERQGYEQYF. The CDR3, as DNA: TGTGCCACCAGCAGAGAACGACAGGGGTACGAGCAGTACTTC. This chain connects TRBV15 to TRBJ2-7; TRBD1 matches at 8 bases. With V trimmed by 0 bases and J by 4 bases, 2 bases remained unmatched. Germline V gene lookup returns CDR1 LNHNV and CDR2 YYDKDF (reference sequence). This CDR3 comprises 14 residues. The variable domain in full, completed from reference TRBV15 and TRBJ2-7, reads DAMVIQNPRYQVTQFGKPVTLSCSQTLNHNVMYWYQQKSSQAPKLLFHYYDKDFNNEADTPDNFQSRRPNTSFCFLDIRSPGLGDTAMYLCATSRERQGYEQYFGPGTRLTVT.